This passage covers 7 T cell receptor beta chains from one sample sequenced in a study of OX40 agonist ivuxolimab in advanced cancers. The protocol used for the library was the immunoSEQ multiplex PCR assay. Drawn from immuneACCESS, this table holds only the in-frame rearrangements with V and J called that TCRdb kept. Clones are partly lost; checked studies trace under half to an unresolved V gene and leave the rest unexplained. The sample table shows around 49,000 clones, and about 86% are seen once. Of the sample, 10% to 13% falls within the top ten clones. The sequences come from CD4+ or CD8+ T cells sorted from blood, collected in a trial of the OX40 agonist ivuxolimab. These receptors were obtained from an adult with an advanced solid tumor such as melanoma, head and neck, liver or kidney cancer.

J is TRBJ2-7 and V is TRBV29-1; unclear D gene. The CDR3 length is 14 residues. The V gene's germline CDR1 is SQVTM and CDR2 ANQGSEA. The germline V and J ends were trimmed by 0 bases and 7 bases, with 16 bases remaining between them. CDR3 in amino acids: CSVEDYSGGWEQYF. In DNA, the CDR3 is TGCAGCGTTGAAGATTATTCAGGCGGCTGGGAGCAGTACTTC.

The rearrangement links TRBV10-3 to TRBJ1-2; D is unclear. Germline V lookup: CDR1 ENHRY, CDR2 SYGVKD. The CDR3 has 13 residues. V shed 10 bases and J shed 0 bases, with 12 bases lying between them. This CDR3 is CATCPESNYGYTF. CDR3 nucleotide sequence: TGTGCCACCTGTCCCGAGTCTAACTATGGCTACACCTTC.

The J gene is TRBJ1-4, the V gene TRBV27; 7 positions agree with TRBD1. Trimming removed 1 base from V and 5 bases from J; junction bases left unmatched: 4. The CDR3 totals 15 residues. Germline V gene data show CDR1 as MNHEY and CDR2 as SMNVEV (reference sequence). The CDR3 loop is CASSLLGGPNEKLFF. Written as DNA, the CDR3 is TGTGCCAGCAGTTTATTAGGGGGCCCGAATGAAAAACTGTTTTTT.

The genes are TRBV27 and TRBJ2-7; D is possibly TRBD1 (6 bases). V lost 2 bases and J 1 base, leaving 18 bases between the germline ends. From germline, CDR1 is MNHEY and CDR2 SMNVEV (reference sequence). This CDR3 comprises 17 residues. Here the CDR3 reads CASSLLRSDSDSYEQYF. CDR3 DNA sequence: TGTGCCAGCAGTTTACTTCGTTCGGACAGCGATTCCTACGAGCAGTACTTC.

The gene calls are TRBV12-5 and TRBJ2-2; 8 bases align to TRBD1. Germline CDR1 and CDR2: LGHNT and FRNRAP. CDR3 length: 17 residues. V lost 3 bases and J lost 3; bases outside the gene matches: 9. In DNA form, the CDR3 reads TGTGCTAGTGGTTTCCTGCTCCAGGGGGCTGACACCGGGGAGCTGTTTTTT. Protein product: CASGFLLQGADTGELFF.

The CDR3 DNA is TGTGCCAGCAGTGCCGGGACAGGGGGCATCTATAACTATGGCTACACCTTC. Its protein is CASSAGTGGIYNYGYTF. The chain has TRBV9 and TRBJ1-2; 12 nucleotides agree with TRBD1. The CDR3 runs 17 residues. The ends lost 5 bases at V and 1 base at J; junction bases unmatched: 9. CDR1 is SGDLS and CDR2 is YYNGEE in the germline V gene.

The chain uses TRBV6-6 and TRBJ1-1, with 10 bases aligning to TRBD1. The germline CDR1 and CDR2 sequences are MNHNY and SVGAGI (reference sequence). With V trimmed by 4 bases and J by 10 bases, 15 bases remained unmatched. The CDR3 totals 16 residues. CDR3 region: CASSSAPEDRGERAFF. The CDR3 nucleotides read TGTGCCAGCAGTTCTGCCCCGGAGGACAGGGGGGAGCGAGCTTTCTTT.